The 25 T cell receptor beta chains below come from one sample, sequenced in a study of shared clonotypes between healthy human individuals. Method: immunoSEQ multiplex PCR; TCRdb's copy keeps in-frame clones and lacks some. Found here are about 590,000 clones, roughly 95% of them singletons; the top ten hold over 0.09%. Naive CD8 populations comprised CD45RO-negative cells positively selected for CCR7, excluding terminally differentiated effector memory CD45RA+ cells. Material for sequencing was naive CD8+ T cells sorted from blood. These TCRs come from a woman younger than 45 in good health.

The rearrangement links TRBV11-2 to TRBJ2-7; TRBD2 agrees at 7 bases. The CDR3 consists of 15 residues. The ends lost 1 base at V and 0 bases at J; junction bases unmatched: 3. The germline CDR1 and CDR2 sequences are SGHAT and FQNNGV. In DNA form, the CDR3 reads TGTGCCAGCAGCTTAGGGGCGGGAGTCTCCTACGAGCAGTACTTC. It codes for CASSLGAGVSYEQYF.

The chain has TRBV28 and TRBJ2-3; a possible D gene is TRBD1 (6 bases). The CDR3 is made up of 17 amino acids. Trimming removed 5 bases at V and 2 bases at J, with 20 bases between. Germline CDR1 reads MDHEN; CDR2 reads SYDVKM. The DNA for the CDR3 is TGTGCCAGCAGTACCCTACCAGGGGTTCCCAACACAGATACGCAGTATTTT. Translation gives CASSTLPGVPNTDTQYF.

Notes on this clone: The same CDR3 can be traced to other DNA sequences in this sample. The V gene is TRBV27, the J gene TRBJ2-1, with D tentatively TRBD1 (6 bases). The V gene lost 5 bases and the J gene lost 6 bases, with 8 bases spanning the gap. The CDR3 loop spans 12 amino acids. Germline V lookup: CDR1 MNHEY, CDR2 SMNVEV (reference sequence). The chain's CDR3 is CASSLRGNEQFF. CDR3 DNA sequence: TGTGCCAGCAGTCTCAGGGGCAATGAGCAGTTCTTC.

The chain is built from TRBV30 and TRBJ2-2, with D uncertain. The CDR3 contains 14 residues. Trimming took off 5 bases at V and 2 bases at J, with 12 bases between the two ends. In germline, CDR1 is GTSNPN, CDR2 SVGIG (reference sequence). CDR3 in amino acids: CAWYGPGNTGELFF. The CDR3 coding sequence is TGTGCCTGGTATGGGCCCGGAAACACCGGGGAGCTGTTTTTT.

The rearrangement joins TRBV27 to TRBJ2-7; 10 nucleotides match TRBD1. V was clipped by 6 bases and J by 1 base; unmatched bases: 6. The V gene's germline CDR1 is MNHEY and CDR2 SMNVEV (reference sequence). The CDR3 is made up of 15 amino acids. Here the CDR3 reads CASSYGQGGSYEQYF. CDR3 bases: TGTGCCAGCAGCTACGGACAGGGGGGTTCCTACGAGCAGTACTTC.

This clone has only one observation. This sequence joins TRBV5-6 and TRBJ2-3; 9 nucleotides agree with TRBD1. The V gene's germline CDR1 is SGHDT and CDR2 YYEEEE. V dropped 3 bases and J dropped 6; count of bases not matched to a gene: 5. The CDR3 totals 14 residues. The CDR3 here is CASSSQGAGDTQYF. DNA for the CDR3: TGTGCCAGCAGCTCACAGGGGGCTGGGGATACGCAGTATTTT.

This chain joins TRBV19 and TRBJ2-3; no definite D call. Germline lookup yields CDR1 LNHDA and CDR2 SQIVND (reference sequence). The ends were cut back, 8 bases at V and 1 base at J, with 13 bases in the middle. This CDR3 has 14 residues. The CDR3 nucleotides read TGTGCCAGTTGCCCGGTAGAGGGCACAGATACGCAGTATTTT. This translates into CASCPVEGTDTQYF.

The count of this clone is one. CDR3 DNA: TGCGCCAGCAGCCAAGAAACATTTCCGGGGGAGGCGGGCACTGAAGCTTTCTTT. Encoded protein: CASSQETFPGEAGTEAFF. V usage is TRBV4-1 and J usage is TRBJ1-1; tentatively, D is TRBD1 (5 bases). Deletions cut 0 bases from V and 4 bases from J, with 21 bases between. The CDR3 length is 18 residues. CDR1 is MGHRA and CDR2 is YSYEKL in the germline V gene.

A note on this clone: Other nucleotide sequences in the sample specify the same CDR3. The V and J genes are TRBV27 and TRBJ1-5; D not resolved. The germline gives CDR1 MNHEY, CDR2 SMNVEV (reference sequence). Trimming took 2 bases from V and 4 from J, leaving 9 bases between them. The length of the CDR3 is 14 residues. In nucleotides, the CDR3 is TGTGCCAGCAGTTTAGTGGGAGGGAATCAGCCCCAGCATTTT. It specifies CASSLVGGNQPQHF.

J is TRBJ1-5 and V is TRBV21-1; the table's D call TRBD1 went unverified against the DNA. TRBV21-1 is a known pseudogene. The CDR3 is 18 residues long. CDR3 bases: TGTGCCAGCACCAAGTCGATTACAGGGTTTCTGGGCAATCAGCCCCAGCATTTT. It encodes CASTKSITGFLGNQPQHF.

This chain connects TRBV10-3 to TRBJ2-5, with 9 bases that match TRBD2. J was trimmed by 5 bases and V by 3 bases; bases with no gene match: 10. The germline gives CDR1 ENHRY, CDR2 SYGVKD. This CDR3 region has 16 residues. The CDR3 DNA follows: TGTGCCATCAGTGAAGTTTTAGCGGGAGTCCCCGAGACCCAGTACTTC. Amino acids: CAISEVLAGVPETQYF.

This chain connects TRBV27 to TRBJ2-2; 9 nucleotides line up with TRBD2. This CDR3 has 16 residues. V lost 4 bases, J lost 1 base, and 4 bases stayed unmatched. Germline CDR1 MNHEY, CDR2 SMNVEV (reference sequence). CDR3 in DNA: TGTGCCAGCAGTTCAGAGACTAGCGGGAACACCGGGGAGCTGTTTTTT. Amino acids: CASSSETSGNTGELFF.

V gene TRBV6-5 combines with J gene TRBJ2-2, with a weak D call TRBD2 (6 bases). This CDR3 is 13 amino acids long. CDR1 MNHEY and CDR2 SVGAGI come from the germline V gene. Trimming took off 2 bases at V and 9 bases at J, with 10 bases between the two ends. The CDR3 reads CASSYGGNRELFF. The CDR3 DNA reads TGTGCCAGCAGTTACGGAGGGAATAGGGAGCTGTTTTTT.

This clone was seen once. The CDR3, as DNA: TGCGCCAGCAGCCACGGTGCACCGGGGAACTCCTACAATGAGCAGTTCTTC. Translating it yields CASSHGAPGNSYNEQFF. The J gene is TRBJ2-1, the V gene TRBV4-1, with a possible D match to TRBD2 (5 bases). This CDR3 has 17 residues. The germline V and J ends were trimmed by 3 bases and 0 bases, with 15 bases remaining between them. In germline, CDR1 is MGHRA, CDR2 YSYEKL.

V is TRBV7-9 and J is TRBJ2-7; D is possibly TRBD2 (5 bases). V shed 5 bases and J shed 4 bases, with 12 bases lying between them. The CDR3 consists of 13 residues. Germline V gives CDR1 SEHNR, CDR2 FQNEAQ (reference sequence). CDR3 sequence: CASSPSTAYEQYF. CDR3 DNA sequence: TGTGCCAGCAGCCCTAGCACAGCTTACGAGCAGTACTTC.

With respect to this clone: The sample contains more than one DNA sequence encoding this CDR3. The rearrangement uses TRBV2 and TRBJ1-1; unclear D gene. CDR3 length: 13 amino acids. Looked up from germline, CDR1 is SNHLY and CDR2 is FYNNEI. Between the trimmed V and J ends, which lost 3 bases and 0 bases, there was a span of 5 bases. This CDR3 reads CASSDGVNTEAFF. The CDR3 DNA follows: TGTGCCAGCAGTGATGGAGTGAACACTGAAGCTTTCTTT.

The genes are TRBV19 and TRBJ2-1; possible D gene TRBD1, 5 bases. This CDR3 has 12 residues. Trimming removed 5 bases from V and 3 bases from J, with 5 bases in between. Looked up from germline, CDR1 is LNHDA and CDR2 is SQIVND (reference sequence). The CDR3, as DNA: TGTGCCAGTAGTGACAGCTACAATGAGCAGTTCTTC. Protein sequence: CASSDSYNEQFF.

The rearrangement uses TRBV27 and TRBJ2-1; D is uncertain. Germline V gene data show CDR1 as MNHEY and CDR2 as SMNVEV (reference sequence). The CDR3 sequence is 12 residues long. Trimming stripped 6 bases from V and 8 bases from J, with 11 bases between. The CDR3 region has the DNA TGTGCCAGCAGGAGTTCAGGCTATGAGCAGTTCTTC. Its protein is CASRSSGYEQFF.

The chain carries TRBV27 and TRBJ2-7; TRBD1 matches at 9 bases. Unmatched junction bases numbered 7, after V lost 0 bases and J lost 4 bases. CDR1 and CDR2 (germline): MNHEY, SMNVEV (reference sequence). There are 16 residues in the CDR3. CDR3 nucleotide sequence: TGTGCCAGCAGTTTATCGGGGACAGGGTTTTTTTACGAGCAGTACTTC. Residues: CASSLSGTGFFYEQYF.

The CDR3 sequence: CAPHNHSRNTIYF. The CDR3 DNA reads TGCGCCCCACATAACCACAGCAGAAACACCATATATTTT. This rearrangement joins TRBV5-1 to TRBJ1-3; D gene unclear. V lost 10 bases, J lost 5 bases, and 16 bases lay in between. The CDR3 loop spans 13 amino acids. The germline V gene has CDR1 SGHRS and CDR2 YFSETQ.

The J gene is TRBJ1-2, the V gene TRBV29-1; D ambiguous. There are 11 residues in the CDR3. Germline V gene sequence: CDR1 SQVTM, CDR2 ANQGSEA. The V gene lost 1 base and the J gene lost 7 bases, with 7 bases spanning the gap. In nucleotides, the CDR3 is TGCAGCGTTGAAGGCGTTGGTGGCTACACCTTC. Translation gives CSVEGVGGYTF.

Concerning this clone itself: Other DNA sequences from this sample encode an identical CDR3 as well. This CDR3 reads CASSLGASYEQYF. Here the CDR3 DNA reads TGTGCCAGCAGCTTGGGGGCAAGCTACGAGCAGTACTTC. The chain recombines TRBV5-6 with TRBJ2-7; D unclear. V lost 0 bases to trimming and J lost 3 bases, with 7 bases between them. Germline V gene lookup returns CDR1 SGHDT and CDR2 YYEEEE. The CDR3 covers 13 residues.

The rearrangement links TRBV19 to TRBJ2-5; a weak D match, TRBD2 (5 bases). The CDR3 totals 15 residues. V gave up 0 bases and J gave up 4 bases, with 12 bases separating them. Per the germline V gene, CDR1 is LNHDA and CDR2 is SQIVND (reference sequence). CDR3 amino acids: CASSIEDGLAETQYF. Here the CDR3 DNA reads TGTGCCAGTAGTATAGAAGATGGACTGGCAGAGACCCAGTACTTC.

CDR3 region: CASSFYYRASGYFPDTQYF. DNA for the CDR3: TGTGCCAGCAGTTTCTATTATAGGGCTAGCGGGTATTTCCCGGATACGCAGTATTTT. The chain uses TRBV27 and TRBJ2-3; 8 bases map to TRBD2. The germline V gene encodes CDR1 MNHEY and CDR2 SMNVEV (reference sequence). V was clipped by 3 bases and J by 6 bases; unmatched bases: 20. The length of the CDR3 is 19 residues.

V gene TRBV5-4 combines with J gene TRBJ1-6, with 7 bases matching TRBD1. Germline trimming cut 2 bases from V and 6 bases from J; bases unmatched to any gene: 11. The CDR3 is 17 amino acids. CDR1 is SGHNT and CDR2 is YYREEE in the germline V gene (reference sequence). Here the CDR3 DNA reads TGTGCCAGCAGCTTTTTTTCCCACGACAGGGTTAATTCACCCCTCCACTTT. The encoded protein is CASSFFSHDRVNSPLHF.